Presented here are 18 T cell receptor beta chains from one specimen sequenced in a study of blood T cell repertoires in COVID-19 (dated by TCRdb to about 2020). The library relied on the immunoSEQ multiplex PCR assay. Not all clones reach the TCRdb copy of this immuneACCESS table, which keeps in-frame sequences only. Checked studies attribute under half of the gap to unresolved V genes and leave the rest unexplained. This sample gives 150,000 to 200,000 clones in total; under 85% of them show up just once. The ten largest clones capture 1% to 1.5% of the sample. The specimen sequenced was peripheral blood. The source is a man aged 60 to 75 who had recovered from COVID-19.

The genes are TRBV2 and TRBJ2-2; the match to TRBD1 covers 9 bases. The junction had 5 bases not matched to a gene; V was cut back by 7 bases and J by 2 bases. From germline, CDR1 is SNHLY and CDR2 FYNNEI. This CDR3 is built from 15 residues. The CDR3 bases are TGTGCCAGCATCAAGGACAGGGGAAACACCGGGGAGCTGTTTTTT. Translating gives CASIKDRGNTGELFF. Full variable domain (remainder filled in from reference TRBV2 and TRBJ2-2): EPEVTQTPSHQVTQMGQEVILRCVPISNHLYFYWYRQILGQKVEFLVSFYNNEISEKSEIFDDQFSVERPDGSNFTLKIRSTKLEDSAMYFCASIKDRGNTGELFFGEGSRLTVL.

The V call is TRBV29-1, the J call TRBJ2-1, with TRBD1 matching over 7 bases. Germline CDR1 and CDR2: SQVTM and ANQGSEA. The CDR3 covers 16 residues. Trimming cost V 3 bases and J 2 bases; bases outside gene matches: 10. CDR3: CSVDLPGDRAYNEQFF. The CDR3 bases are TGCAGCGTTGACCTGCCCGGGGACAGAGCCTACAATGAGCAGTTCTTC.

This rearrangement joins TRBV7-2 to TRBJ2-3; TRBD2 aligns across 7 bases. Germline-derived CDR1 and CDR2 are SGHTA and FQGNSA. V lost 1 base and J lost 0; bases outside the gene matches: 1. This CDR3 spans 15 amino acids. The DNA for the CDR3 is TGTGCCAGCAGCTTAGACGGGGGGAGCACAGATACGCAGTATTTT. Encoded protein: CASSLDGGSTDTQYF.

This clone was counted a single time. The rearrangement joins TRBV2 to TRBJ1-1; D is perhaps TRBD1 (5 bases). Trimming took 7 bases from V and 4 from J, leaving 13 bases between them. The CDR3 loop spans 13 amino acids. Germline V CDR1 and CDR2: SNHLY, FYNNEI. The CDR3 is CASKPQGPTEAFF. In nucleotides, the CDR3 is TGTGCCAGCAAGCCGCAGGGCCCCACTGAAGCTTTCTTT.

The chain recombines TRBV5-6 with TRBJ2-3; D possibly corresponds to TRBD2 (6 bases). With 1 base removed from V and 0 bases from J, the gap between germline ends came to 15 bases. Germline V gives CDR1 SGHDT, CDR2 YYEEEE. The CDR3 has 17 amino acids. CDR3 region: CASSLRRGSTSTDTQYF. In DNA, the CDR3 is TGTGCCAGCAGCTTGAGGCGGGGATCAACTAGCACAGATACGCAGTATTTT.

CDR3 DNA: TGTGCCAGCAGCCAAGGTATGACTATCAATGAGCAGTTCTTC. Translating it yields CASSQGMTINEQFF. The chain uses TRBV3-1 (or the pseudogene TRBV3-2) and TRBJ2-1, with a weak D call TRBD2 (5 bases). Germline assignment: CDR1 LGHDT and CDR2 YNNKEL (reference sequence). There are 14 residues in the CDR3. The V and J ends lost 1 base and 6 bases respectively, with 10 bases between them.

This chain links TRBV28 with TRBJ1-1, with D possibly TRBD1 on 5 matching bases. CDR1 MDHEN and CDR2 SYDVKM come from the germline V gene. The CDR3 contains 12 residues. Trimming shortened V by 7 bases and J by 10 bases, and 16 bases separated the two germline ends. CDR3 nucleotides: TGTGCCAGCACCAACTCAGGGTTCCGAGCTTTCTTT. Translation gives CASTNSGFRAFF. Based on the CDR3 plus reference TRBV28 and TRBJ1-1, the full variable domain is DVKVTQSSRYLVKRTGEKVFLECVQDMDHENMFWYRQDPGLGLRLIYFSYDVKMKEKGDIPEGYSVSREKKERFSLILESASTNQTSMYLCASTNSGFRAFFGQGTRLTVV.

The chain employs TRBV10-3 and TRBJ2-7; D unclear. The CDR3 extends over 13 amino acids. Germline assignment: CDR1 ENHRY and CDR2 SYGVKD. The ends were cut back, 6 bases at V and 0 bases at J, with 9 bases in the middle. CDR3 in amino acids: CAISDSGSYEQYF. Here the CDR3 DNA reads TGTGCCATCAGCGACTCGGGCTCCTACGAGCAGTACTTC.

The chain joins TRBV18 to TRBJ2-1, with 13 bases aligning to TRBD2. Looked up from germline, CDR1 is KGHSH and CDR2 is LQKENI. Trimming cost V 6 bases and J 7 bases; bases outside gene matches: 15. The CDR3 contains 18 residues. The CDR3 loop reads CASSQTPLLAGGPNEQFF. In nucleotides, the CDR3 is TGTGCCAGCTCCCAAACCCCATTACTAGCGGGGGGGCCGAATGAGCAGTTCTTC.

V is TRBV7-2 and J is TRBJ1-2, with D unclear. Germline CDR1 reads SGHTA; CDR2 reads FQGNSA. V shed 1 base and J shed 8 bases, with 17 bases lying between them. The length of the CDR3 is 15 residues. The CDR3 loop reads CASSLVPSSSGGYTF. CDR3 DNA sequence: TGTGCCAGCAGCTTAGTTCCCAGTAGCTCTGGAGGCTACACCTTC.

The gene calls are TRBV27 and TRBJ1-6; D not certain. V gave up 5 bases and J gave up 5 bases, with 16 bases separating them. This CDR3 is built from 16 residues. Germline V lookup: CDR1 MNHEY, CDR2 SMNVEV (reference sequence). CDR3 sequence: CASSPPRQANNSPLHF. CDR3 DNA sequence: TGTGCCAGCAGTCCCCCGCGACAAGCTAATAATTCACCCCTCCACTTT.

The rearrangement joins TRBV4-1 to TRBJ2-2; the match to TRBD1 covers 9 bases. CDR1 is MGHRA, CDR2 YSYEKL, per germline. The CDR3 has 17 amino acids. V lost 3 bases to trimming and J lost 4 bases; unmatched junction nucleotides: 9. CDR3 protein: CASSQDTGTGSTGELFF. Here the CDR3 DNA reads TGCGCCAGCAGCCAGGACACGGGGACAGGGAGCACCGGGGAGCTGTTTTTT.

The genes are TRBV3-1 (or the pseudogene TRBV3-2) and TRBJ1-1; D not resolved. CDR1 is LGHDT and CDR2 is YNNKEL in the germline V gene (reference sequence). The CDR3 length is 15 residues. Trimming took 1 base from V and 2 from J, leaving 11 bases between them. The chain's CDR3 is CASSQGASPNTEAFF. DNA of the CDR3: TGTGCCAGCAGCCAAGGGGCATCTCCTAACACTGAAGCTTTCTTT.

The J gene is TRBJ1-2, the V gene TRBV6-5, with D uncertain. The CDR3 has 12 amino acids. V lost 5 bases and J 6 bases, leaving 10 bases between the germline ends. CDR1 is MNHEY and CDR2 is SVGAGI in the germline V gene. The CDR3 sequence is CASSRDLDGYTF. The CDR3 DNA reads TGTGCCAGCAGTCGAGACTTGGATGGCTACACCTTC.

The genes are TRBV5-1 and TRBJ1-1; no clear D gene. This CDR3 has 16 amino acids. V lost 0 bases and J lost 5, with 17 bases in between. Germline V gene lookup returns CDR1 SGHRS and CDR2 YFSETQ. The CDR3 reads CASSLVRGSLETEAFF. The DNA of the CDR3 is TGCGCCAGCAGCTTGGTTAGAGGCTCCTTGGAGACTGAAGCTTTCTTT.

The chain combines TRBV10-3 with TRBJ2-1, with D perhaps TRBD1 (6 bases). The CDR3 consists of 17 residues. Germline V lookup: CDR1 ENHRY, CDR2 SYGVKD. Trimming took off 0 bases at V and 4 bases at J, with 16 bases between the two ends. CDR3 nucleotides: TGTGCCATCAGTGAGTCGGCAGGGGTTGGACTTTACAATGAGCAGTTCTTC. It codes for CAISESAGVGLYNEQFF.

CDR3 nucleotide sequence: TGTGCCAGCTCGTCAGCGGGCGATCAGCCCCAGCATTTT. Protein sequence: CASSSAGDQPQHF. This chain uses TRBV12-3 or TRBV12-4 with TRBJ1-5, with D unclear. The CDR3 sequence is 13 residues long. Trimming cost V 8 bases and J 5 bases, with 13 bases left between them.

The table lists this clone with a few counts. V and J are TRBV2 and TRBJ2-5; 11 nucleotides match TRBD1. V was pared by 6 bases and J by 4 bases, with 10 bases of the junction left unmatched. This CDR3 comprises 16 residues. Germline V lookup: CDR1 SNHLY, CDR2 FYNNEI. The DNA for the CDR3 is TGTGCCAGCAGGGACCCCCGGGACAGGGGGGGAGAGACCCAGTACTTC. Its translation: CASRDPRDRGGETQYF.